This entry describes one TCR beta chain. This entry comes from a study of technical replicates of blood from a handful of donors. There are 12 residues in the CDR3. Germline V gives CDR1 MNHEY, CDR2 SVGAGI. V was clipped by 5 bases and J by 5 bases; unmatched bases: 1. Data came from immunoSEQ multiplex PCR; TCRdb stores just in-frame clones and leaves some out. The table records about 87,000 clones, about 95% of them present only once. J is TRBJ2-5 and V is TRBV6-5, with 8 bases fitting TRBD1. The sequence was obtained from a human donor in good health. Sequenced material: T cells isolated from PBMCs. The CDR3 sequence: CASSRTGETQYF. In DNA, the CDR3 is TGTGCCAGCAGTAGGACAGGGGAGACCCAGTACTTC.